The 25 T cell receptor beta chains below all came from one sample that was sequenced in a study of blood T cells in healthy people across ages. The use of a sample-barcoded 5' primer and a J-beta primer mix characterized a second PCR of about 6 to 12 cycles. TCRdb recomputed calls from the 5' RACE reads with MiXCR, one row per CDR3 protein. Here the sample spans roughly 720,000 distinct CDR3 sequences, around half being singletons. The sample taken for sequencing was blood. Receptors were obtained from a man older than 75 in good health.

This clonotype was seen more than once but under ten times. V and J are TRBV9 and TRBJ2-3; D is possibly TRBD2 (5 bases). Trimming shortened V by 3 bases and J by 9 bases, and 8 bases separated the two germline ends. CDR1 and CDR2 (germline): SGDLS, YYNGEE. This CDR3 has 11 residues. The CDR3 sequence: CASSGGPTQYF. In DNA, the CDR3 is TGTGCCAGCAGCGGCGGGCCCACGCAGTATTTT. The full variable domain, its missing parts supplied by reference TRBV9 and TRBJ2-3, is DSGVTQTPKHLITATGQRVTLRCSPRSGDLSVYWYQQSLDQGLQFLIQYYNGEERAKGNILERFSAQQFPDLHSELNLSSLELGDSALYFCASSGGPTQYFGPGTRLTVL.

This clonotype was detected only a few times. The chain couples TRBV6-5 to TRBJ1-1, with D perhaps TRBD1 (5 bases). Germline V lookup: CDR1 MNHEY, CDR2 SVGAGI. This CDR3 is built from 13 residues. Written as DNA, the CDR3 is TGTGGCTGCGGGCGGCGGGGCGTGTGGGTCGCTTTCTTT. Its protein product is CGCGRRGVWVAFF.

The chain has TRBV6-2 or TRBV6-3 and TRBJ1-5; unclear D gene. V lost 10 bases and J lost 2, with 12 bases in between. This CDR3 has 13 residues. Germline V CDR1 and CDR2: MNHEY, SVGEGT. The CDR3 DNA reads as TGTGCCACCGGGATGCGGCGCAATCAGCCCCAGCATTTT. Translated: CATGMRRNQPQHF.

DNA for the CDR3: TGTGCCAGCGGGGACACGGCGGGGTGGTACGAGCAGTACTTC. This sequence encodes CASGDTAGWYEQYF. J is TRBJ2-7 and V is TRBV12-3 or TRBV12-4, with D perhaps being TRBD1 or TRBD2 (6 bases each). The ends were cut back, 8 bases at V and 4 bases at J, with 18 bases in the middle. The CDR3 is 14 residues long.

This clonotype came up a few times. CDR3 sequence: CASSSPPTQYF. CDR3 DNA sequence: TGTGCCAGCAGTTCCCCCCCTACGCAGTATTTT. The chain combines TRBV12-3 or TRBV12-4 with TRBJ2-3; D unresolved. Trimming took off 4 bases at V and 8 bases at J, with 7 bases between the two ends. The CDR3 extends over 11 amino acids.

This chain connects TRBV7-2 to TRBJ1-2, with no clear D. The V end lost 2 bases, the J end lost 4 bases, and 5 bases lay between the germline ends. From germline, CDR1 is SGHTA and CDR2 FQGNSA. This CDR3 spans 12 amino acids. The CDR3 DNA sequence: TGTGCCAGCAGCTTACCGGGCTATGGCTACACCTTC. It is translated as CASSLPGYGYTF.

The chain joins TRBV20-1 to TRBJ1-2; TRBD1 might be the D (5 bases). The CDR3 spans 14 residues. V was cut by 5 bases and J by 8 bases, with 21 bases left in between. Germline V lookup: CDR1 DFQATT, CDR2 SNEGSKA (reference sequence). CDR3 DNA sequence: TGCAGTGCTCCCCGGGGGGTGGTGGGCCGGGGCTACACCTTC. The encoded protein is CSAPRGVVGRGYTF.

CDR3 in DNA: TGCAGCGTTGAAGATCGGAGCGGGAGCAGCCCCTACGAGCAGTACTTC. Translation gives CSVEDRSGSSPYEQYF. The chain carries TRBV29-1 and TRBJ2-7, with 8 positions matching TRBD2. Unmatched junction bases numbered 9, after V lost 0 bases and J lost 2 bases. This CDR3 spans 16 amino acids. Germline CDR1 reads SQVTM; CDR2 reads ANQGSEA.

This clonotype turned up a few times. V is TRBV6-6 and J is TRBJ1-2; no clear D gene. Trimming removed 2 bases from V and 8 bases from J, with 18 bases in between. The CDR3 sequence is 15 residues long. Germline CDR1 reads MNHNY; CDR2 reads SVGAGI (reference sequence). CDR3 region: CASSYASTSPAGYTF. For the CDR3, the DNA is TGTGCCAGCAGTTACGCTAGCACGAGCCCCGCGGGCTACACCTTC.

This clonotype has a handful of counts. The chain carries TRBV29-1 and TRBJ2-7, with 8 bases matching TRBD1. This CDR3 has 13 residues. Germline assignment: CDR1 SQVTM and CDR2 ANQGSEA. J gave up 4 bases and V 3 bases, and 5 bases lay outside the gene matches. The CDR3 DNA reads TGCAGCGTTGATGGGGACAGGTTTTACGAGCAGTACTTC. This sequence encodes CSVDGDRFYEQYF.

The chain has TRBV9 and TRBJ1-2; 7 bases align to TRBD1. The CDR3 is 14 amino acids. J gave up 0 bases and V 9 bases, and 8 bases lay outside the gene matches. Germline V gene sequence: CDR1 SGDLS, CDR2 YYNGEE. The CDR3: CAILGTVSNYGYTF. The CDR3 coding sequence is TGTGCCATCCTCGGGACAGTTTCTAACTATGGCTACACCTTC.

J is TRBJ2-7 and V is TRBV28; TRBD2 aligns across 9 bases. The trim removed 8 bases at V and 6 bases at J, leaving 11 bases unmatched. The CDR3 runs 14 residues. The germline gives CDR1 MDHEN, CDR2 SYDVKM. In DNA form, the CDR3 reads TGTGCCAGCGCTGGGGGTAGCGGGAGTAGCGAGCAGTACTTC. Its protein product is CASAGGSGSSEQYF.

The chain couples TRBV6-1 to TRBJ2-1; 12 positions agree with TRBD2. CDR1 and CDR2 from the germline V gene are MNHNS and SASEGT. The V gene end was trimmed by 6 bases and the J gene end by 9 bases; junction bases not matched to a gene: 9. This CDR3 spans 15 amino acids. CDR3 region: CASRVTSGSSGEQFF. CDR3 nucleotide sequence: TGTGCCAGCAGGGTGACTAGCGGGAGCTCGGGTGAGCAGTTCTTC.

V usage is TRBV12-3 or TRBV12-4 and J usage is TRBJ2-3; the D gene is possibly TRBD2 (6 bases). Trimming pared 2 bases from V and 3 bases from J, leaving 12 bases between. The CDR3 contains 15 residues. The CDR3 sequence is CASSLRKGGTDTQYF. In DNA, the CDR3 is TGTGCCAGCAGTTTAAGAAAGGGAGGAACAGATACGCAGTATTTT.

The sample holds a few counts of this clonotype. V is TRBV20-1 and J is TRBJ2-7; 15 bases match TRBD2. The ends lost 0 bases at V and 7 bases at J; junction bases unmatched: 4. Germline CDR1 DFQATT, CDR2 SNEGSKA (reference sequence). There are 15 residues in the CDR3. CDR3 amino acids: CSARDGTSGRNEQYF. Written as DNA, the CDR3 is TGCAGTGCTAGAGATGGGACTAGCGGGAGGAATGAGCAGTACTTC.

This clonotype occurred a few times. J is TRBJ2-7 and V is TRBV10-3; D call uncertain. The CDR3 totals 14 residues. Germline-derived CDR1 and CDR2 are ENHRY and SYGVKD. Trimming shortened V by 0 bases and J by 1 base, and 7 bases separated the two germline ends. CDR3 amino acids: CAISESGSSYEQYF. For the CDR3, the DNA is TGTGCCATCAGTGAGTCGGGCAGTTCCTACGAGCAGTACTTC.

This chain uses TRBV9 with TRBJ2-1; tentatively, D is TRBD1 or TRBD2 (5 bases each). The V and J ends lost 0 bases and 0 bases respectively, with 19 bases between them. The germline gives CDR1 SGDLS, CDR2 YYNGEE. The CDR3 is made up of 19 amino acids. CDR3 residues: CASSVAGLGLASSYNEQFF. In nucleotides, the CDR3 is TGTGCCAGCAGCGTAGCGGGTCTGGGGCTAGCCAGCTCCTACAATGAGCAGTTCTTC. Full variable domain (remainder filled in from reference TRBV9 and TRBJ2-1): DSGVTQTPKHLITATGQRVTLRCSPRSGDLSVYWYQQSLDQGLQFLIQYYNGEERAKGNILERFSAQQFPDLHSELNLSSLELGDSALYFCASSVAGLGLASSYNEQFFGPGTRLTVL.

V is TRBV7-2 and J is TRBJ2-2, with D tentatively TRBD2 (6 bases). Trimming took 1 base from V and 4 from J, leaving 13 bases between them. Germline values: CDR1 SGHTA, CDR2 FQGNSA. The CDR3 has 16 residues. In DNA, the CDR3 is TGTGCCAGCAGCTTAGTGGCGGGGCGGGGCACCGGGGAGCTGTTTTTT. It is translated as CASSLVAGRGTGELFF.

The chain recombines TRBV20-1 with TRBJ2-1, with D perhaps assigned TRBD1 or TRBD2 (6 bases each). The CDR3 extends over 15 amino acids. Trimming removed 6 bases at V and 0 bases at J, with 15 bases between. Looked up from germline, CDR1 is DFQATT and CDR2 is SNEGSKA (reference sequence). Here the CDR3 DNA reads TGCAGTGCATTAGGGGGGCCGAGCTCCTACAATGAGCAGTTCTTC. Its protein product is CSALGGPSSYNEQFF.

This clonotype was counted a few times. This rearrangement joins TRBV11-3 to TRBJ2-1, with D unresolved. Trimming removed 0 bases from V and 10 bases from J, with 13 bases in between. The germline V gene encodes CDR1 SGHNT and CDR2 YENEEA. This CDR3 contains 14 residues. CDR3 amino acids: CASSLDPRVKEQFF. In DNA, the CDR3 is TGTGCCAGCAGCTTAGATCCGCGCGTCAAAGAGCAGTTCTTC.

The chain joins TRBV7-9 to TRBJ2-5; 11 nucleotides agree with TRBD1. The CDR3 has 15 amino acids. After removal of 4 bases from V and 4 bases from J, the junction contained 5 bases not matched to a gene. Germline lookup yields CDR1 SEHNR and CDR2 FQNEAQ (reference sequence). CDR3 nucleotide sequence: TGTGCCAGCAGCTCGGACAGGGGGCCCCGAGAGACCCAGTACTTC. Its protein product is CASSSDRGPRETQYF.

The chain is built from TRBV20-1 and TRBJ1-5; weak D call: TRBD1 (6 bases). There are 13 residues in the CDR3. Trimming stripped 5 bases from V and 5 bases from J, with 13 bases between. Germline CDR1 DFQATT, CDR2 SNEGSKA (reference sequence). In DNA form, the CDR3 reads TGCAGTGCTGGAGGGGGGGCCGATCAGCCCCAGCATTTT. This codes for CSAGGGADQPQHF.

This clonotype was seen a few times. The chain is built from TRBV7-9 and TRBJ1-1; no reliable D call. The CDR3 has 14 residues. Germline values: CDR1 SEHNR, CDR2 FQNEAQ (reference sequence). V lost 2 bases to trimming and J lost 1 base, with 8 bases between them. CDR3 in amino acids: CASSLNLKNTEAFF. CDR3 sequence (DNA): TGTGCCAGCAGCTTAAATCTGAAGAACACTGAAGCTTTCTTT.

This clonotype has a handful of counts. The rearrangement uses TRBV29-1 and TRBJ1-1; no clear D. The CDR3 totals 12 residues. V dropped 4 bases and J dropped 1 base, with 7 bases sitting between them. Per the germline V gene, CDR1 is SQVTM and CDR2 is ANQGSEA. CDR3 nucleotide sequence: TGCAGCGTTGGACGGAGGAACACTGAAGCTTTCTTT. Protein product: CSVGRRNTEAFF.

This clonotype occurred a few times. The V and J genes are TRBV28 and TRBJ2-5; 12 bases agree with TRBD1. J was trimmed by 6 bases and V by 2 bases; bases with no gene match: 4. This CDR3 has 15 residues. Germline V lookup: CDR1 MDHEN, CDR2 SYDVKM. CDR3 loop: CASSLPGQGAKTQYF. In nucleotides, the CDR3 is TGTGCCAGCAGTTTACCGGGACAGGGGGCAAAGACCCAGTACTTC.